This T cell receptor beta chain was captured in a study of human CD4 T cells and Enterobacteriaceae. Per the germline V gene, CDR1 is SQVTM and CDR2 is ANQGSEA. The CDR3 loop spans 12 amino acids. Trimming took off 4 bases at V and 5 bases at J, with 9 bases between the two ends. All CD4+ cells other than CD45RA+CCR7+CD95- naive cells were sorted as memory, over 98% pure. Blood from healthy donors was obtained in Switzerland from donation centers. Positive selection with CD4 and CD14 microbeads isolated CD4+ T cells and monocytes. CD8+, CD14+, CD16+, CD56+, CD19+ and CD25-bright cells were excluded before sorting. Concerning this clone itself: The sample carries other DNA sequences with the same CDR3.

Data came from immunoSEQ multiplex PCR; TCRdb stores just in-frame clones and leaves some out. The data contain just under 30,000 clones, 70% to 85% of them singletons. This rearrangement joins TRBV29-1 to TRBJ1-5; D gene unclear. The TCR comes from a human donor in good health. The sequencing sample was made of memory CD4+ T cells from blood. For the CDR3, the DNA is TGCAGCGTTGGAGCTAGGGATCAGCCCCAGCATTTT. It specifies CSVGARDQPQHF.